This T cell receptor beta chain comes out of a study of Ad26.COV2.S vaccination and SARS-CoV-2 variants. Findings and limits, study-wide: Breadth measured for non-spike TCRs was similar across vaccine and placebo recipients. People who got the vaccine had more spike-specific TCR breadth than people who got placebo.

Treatment: over 15 received Ad26.COV2.S at low or high dose, single or two shots; about 5 received placebo; per-sample allocation not given. Repertoires come from day 63 after the first vaccine or placebo injection. In Boston, an adult donor aged 18-55 years took part. Germline loops: CDR1 SGHRS, CDR2 YFSETQ. V lost 4 bases and J lost 0, with 10 bases in between. This CDR3 region has 15 residues. Clones were read by immunoSEQ multiplex PCR, and TCRdb kept only the in-frame ones, dropping some. The sample includes about 350,000 clones, about 89% of them seen just once. As regards this clone: The antigen is not known.

The specimen comprised peripheral blood, sampled in a trial of Ad26.COV2.S vaccine versus placebo. This clonotype was obtained from a person aged 18-60 years who received the Ad26.COV2.S COVID-19 vaccine or a placebo. This rearrangement joins TRBV5-1 to TRBJ1-4; D is undetermined. Written as DNA, the CDR3 is TGCGCCAGCAGCGGGAACAGCGCAACTAATGAAAAACTGTTTTTT. Translation gives CASSGNSATNEKLFF.